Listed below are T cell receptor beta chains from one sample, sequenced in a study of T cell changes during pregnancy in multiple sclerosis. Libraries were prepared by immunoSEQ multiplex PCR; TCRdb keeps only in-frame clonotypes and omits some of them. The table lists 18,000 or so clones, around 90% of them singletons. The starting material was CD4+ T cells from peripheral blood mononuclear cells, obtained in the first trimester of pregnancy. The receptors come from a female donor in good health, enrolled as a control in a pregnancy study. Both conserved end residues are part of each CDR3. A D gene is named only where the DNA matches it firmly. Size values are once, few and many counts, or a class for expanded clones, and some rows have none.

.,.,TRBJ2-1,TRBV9,TGTGCCAGCAGCGTGGAGGGGGGGACCTACAATGAGCAGTTCTTC,CASSVEGGTYNEQFF
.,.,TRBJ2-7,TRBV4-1,TGCGCCAGCAGCCCGACTACCTCCTACGAGCAGTACTTC,CASSPTTSYEQYF
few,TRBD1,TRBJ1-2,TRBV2,TGTGCCAGCAGTGGGACAGGCGACTATGGCTACACCTTC,CASSGTGDYGYTF
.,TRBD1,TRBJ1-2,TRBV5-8,TGTGCCAGCAGCTTTGACAGGGGGCATGGCTACACCTTC,CASSFDRGHGYTF
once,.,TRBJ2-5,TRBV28,TGTGCCACCCTAGGGGGGACCCAGTACTTC,CATLGGTQYF
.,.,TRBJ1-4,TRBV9,TGTGCCAGCAGCGAGCTGGGCTCTAATGAAAAACTGTTTTTT,CASSELGSNEKLFF
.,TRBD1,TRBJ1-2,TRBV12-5,TGTGCTAGTGGTTTGGTACAGGGGGATGGCTACACCTTC,CASGLVQGDGYTF
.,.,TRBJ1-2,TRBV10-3,TGTGCCAGCGTAACAGACAGAGTCGATCCGCATGGCTACACCTTC,CASVTDRVDPHGYTF
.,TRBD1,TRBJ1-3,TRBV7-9,TGTGCCAGCAGCTTGACAGGGGATGGTGGTGGAAACACCATATATTTT,CASSLTGDGGGNTIYF
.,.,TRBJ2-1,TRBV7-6,TGTGCCAGCAGCTTGCTACAGGGTTTCCATGAGCAGTTCTTC,CASSLLQGFHEQFF
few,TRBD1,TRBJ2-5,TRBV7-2,TGTGCCAGCAGCTTAGGGACAGGGGGCCGAGAGACCCAGTACTTC,CASSLGTGGRETQYF
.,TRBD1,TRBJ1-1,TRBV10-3,TGTGCCATCAATACGACAGGGGGGATTGATCCGTACACTGAAGCTTTCTTT,CAINTTGGIDPYTEAFF
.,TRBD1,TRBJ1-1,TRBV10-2,TGCGCCAGCATAAACTCGGACAGGGGGAACACTGAAGCTTTCTTT,CASINSDRGNTEAFF
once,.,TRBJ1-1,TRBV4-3,TGCGCCAGCAGCCCCGAAGGAGGGTCTGAAGCTTTCTTT,CASSPEGGSEAFF
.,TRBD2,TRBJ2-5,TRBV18,TGTGCCAGCTCACCCCCCAGCGGGAGGGCCAGGGAGACCCAGTACTTC,CASSPPSGRARETQYF
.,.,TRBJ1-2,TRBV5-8,TGTGCCAGCAGCCCCCGGGGGGGGTCTGGCTACACCTTC,CASSPRGGSGYTF
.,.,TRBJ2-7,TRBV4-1,TGCGCCAGCAAATTAGGTCCGGGACAAGAATTCTACGAGCAGTACTTC,CASKLGPGQEFYEQYF
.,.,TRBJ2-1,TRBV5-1,TGCGCCAGCAGCTTGGCACTAGCCTCCTACAATGAGCAGTTCTTC,CASSLALASYNEQFF
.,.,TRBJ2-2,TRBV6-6,TGTGCCAGCAGCCGAGGTTCGAACACCGGGGAGCTGTTTTTT,CASSRGSNTGELFF
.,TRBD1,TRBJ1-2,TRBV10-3,TGTGCGAGTGGACGACAGGGAGCGGATGGCTACACCTTC,CASGRQGADGYTF
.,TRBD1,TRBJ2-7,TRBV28,TGTGCCAGCAGTCCGACAGGGGGCGGCGAGCAGTACTTC,CASSPTGGGEQYF
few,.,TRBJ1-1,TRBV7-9,TGTGCCAGCAGCTCCCGGAGGCAGCCGAACACTGAAGCTTTCTTT,CASSSRRQPNTEAFF
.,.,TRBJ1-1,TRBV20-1,TGCAGTGCTAGAGGGGGCGTAGCTTTCTTT,CSARGGVAFF
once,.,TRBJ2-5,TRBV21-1,TGTGCCAGCAGCAAAGTGAGGCACCACCAAGAGACCCAGTACTTC,CASSKVRHHQETQYF
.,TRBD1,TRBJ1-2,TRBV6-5,TGTGCCAGCAGACCAGACAGGGCCTATGGCTACACCTTC,CASRPDRAYGYTF
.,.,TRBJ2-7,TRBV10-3,TGTGCCATCAGTGAGCAGGATTACTCCTACGAGCAGTACTTC,CAISEQDYSYEQYF
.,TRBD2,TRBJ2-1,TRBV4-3,TGCGCCAGCAGCCAACTATCCGGGGGGACCTCCTACAATGAGCAGTTCTTC,CASSQLSGGTSYNEQFF
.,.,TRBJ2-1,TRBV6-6,TGTGCCAGCATCGTCCAGGGAGGTCACAATGAGCAGTTCTTC,CASIVQGGHNEQFF
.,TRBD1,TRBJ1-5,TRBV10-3,TGTGCCATCAGTGAGGCGGGACAGGGCAATCAGCCCCAGCATTTT,CAISEAGQGNQPQHF
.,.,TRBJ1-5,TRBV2,TGTGCCAGCAGGTCCCGGGGCAATCAGCCCCAGCATTTT,CASRSRGNQPQHF
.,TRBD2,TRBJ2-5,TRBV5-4,TGTGCCAGCAGCTTGGGGGGGATGCGGGGGGGCCTGGAGACCCAGTACTTC,CASSLGGMRGGLETQYF
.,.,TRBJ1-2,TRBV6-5,TGTGCCAGCAGCCGGGGGGGCGGCTATGGCTACACCTTC,CASSRGGGYGYTF
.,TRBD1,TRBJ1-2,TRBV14,TGTGCCAGCAGCGAGGGACAGACCTATGGCTACACCTTC,CASSEGQTYGYTF
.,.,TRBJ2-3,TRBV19,TGTGCCAGTAGTATAGCCCAGCGGTCCACAGATACGCAGTATTTT,CASSIAQRSTDTQYF
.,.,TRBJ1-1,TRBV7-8,TGTGCCAGCAGCCAACTTGAGGCTGAAGCTTTCTTT,CASSQLEAEAFF
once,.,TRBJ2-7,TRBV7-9,TGTGCCAGCAGCTTATCGGGCGAGCAGTACTTC,CASSLSGEQYF
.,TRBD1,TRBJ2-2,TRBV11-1,TGTGCCAGCAGCTTTGGACAGGGGGTTACCGGGGAGCTGTTTTTT,CASSFGQGVTGELFF
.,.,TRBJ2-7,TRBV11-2,TGTGCCAGCAGCCACAGGGCTGGGGAGCAGTACTTC,CASSHRAGEQYF
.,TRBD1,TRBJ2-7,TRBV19,TGTGCCAGTAGTGTGGACAGGGAATACGAGCAGTACTTC,CASSVDREYEQYF
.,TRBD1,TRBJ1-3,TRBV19,TGTGCCAGTAGTATAGTGTCCCAAAGGGGGCGACCGACAGGAAACACCATATATTTT,CASSIVSQRGRPTGNTIYF
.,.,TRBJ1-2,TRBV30,TGTGCCTGGATTCGGGGGGCGACACCTAACTATGGCTACACCTTC,CAWIRGATPNYGYTF
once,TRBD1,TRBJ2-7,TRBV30,TGTGCCTGGAAAAGGACAGGCGCCCTTTACTACGAGCAGTACTTC,CAWKRTGALYYEQYF
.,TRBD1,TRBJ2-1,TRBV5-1,TGCGCCAGCAGCAGGGAGATTACAGGGGAGAAGAATGAGCAGTTCTTC,CASSREITGEKNEQFF
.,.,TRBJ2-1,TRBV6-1,TGTGCCAGCAGTGAATTCCAGATACCCCCGAATGAGCAGTTCTTC,CASSEFQIPPNEQFF
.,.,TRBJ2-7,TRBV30,TGTGCCTTTGGTAGTTCCTACAGGCAAACGTACTACGAGCAGTACTTC,CAFGSSYRQTYYEQYF
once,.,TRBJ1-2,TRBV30,TGTGCCTGGGCAGACAGTAACTATGGCTACACCTTC,CAWADSNYGYTF
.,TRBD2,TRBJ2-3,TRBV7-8,TGTGCCAGCAGCTCCAGACTAGCGATGCGCACAGATACGCAGTATTTT,CASSSRLAMRTDTQYF
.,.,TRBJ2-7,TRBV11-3,TGTGCCAGCAGCTTAGTCAGGGCCAACTACGAGCAGTACTTC,CASSLVRANYEQYF
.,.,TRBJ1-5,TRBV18,TGTGCCAGCTCACTTGGCCCGAATAGCAATCAGCCCCAGCATTTT,CASSLGPNSNQPQHF
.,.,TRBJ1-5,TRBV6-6,TGTGCCAGCAGTTCTCTCAGCAATCAGCCCCAGCATTTT,CASSSLSNQPQHF
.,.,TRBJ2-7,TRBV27,TGTGCCAGCAGTCTCGGACAGAGCTCCTACGAGCAGTACTTC,CASSLGQSSYEQYF
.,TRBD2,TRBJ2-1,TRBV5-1,TGCGCCAGCAGCTTGGACTCGGGACTAGCGGGAAGTAAGCAGTTCTTC,CASSLDSGLAGSKQFF
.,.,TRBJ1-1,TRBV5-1,TGCGCCAGCAGCGCGGAGAGGTACACTGAAGCTTTCTTT,CASSAERYTEAFF
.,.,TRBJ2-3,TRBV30,TGTGCCTGGAGTCTCTCAGATACGCAGTATTTT,CAWSLSDTQYF
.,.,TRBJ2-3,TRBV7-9,TGTGCCAGCAGCTCAGTTTTTAGGGGAGATACGCAGTATTTT,CASSSVFRGDTQYF
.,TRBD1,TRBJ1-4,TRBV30,TGTGCCTGGAGTGAGATTGGCCGGGACAGGACAACTAATGAAAAACTGTTTTTT,CAWSEIGRDRTTNEKLFF
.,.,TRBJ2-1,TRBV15,TGTGCCACCAGCACCCCAAGGGGTAGCAATGAGCAGTTCTTC,CATSTPRGSNEQFF
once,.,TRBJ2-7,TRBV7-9,TGTGCCAGCATCCCGTATAGCGGAACTTACGAGCAGTACTTC,CASIPYSGTYEQYF
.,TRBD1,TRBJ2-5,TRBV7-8,TGTGCCAGCAGGGGAGGGACAGGGGGTTTAGAGACCCAGTACTTC,CASRGGTGGLETQYF